This passage covers 11 T cell receptor beta chains from one sample sequenced in a study of memory CD4+ T cells and cytomegalovirus serostatus. The assay was immunoSEQ multiplex PCR, and TCRdb's table has in-frame clones only and misses some. The sample consists of 60,000 or so clones, roughly 84% of them appearing once. Single viable CD3+CD4+CD8-CD45RO+ cells were sorted as the memory CD4+ T cells. The sample was memory CD4+ T cells from blood. The receptors shown here come from an adult in good health and CMV-seronegative. Some clones in this sample may be carry-over from other donors' samples.

CDR3: CASSLVSKSYEQYF. For the CDR3, the DNA is TGTGCCAGCAGCTTAGTAAGCAAGTCCTACGAGCAGTACTTC. This chain links TRBV7-4 with TRBJ2-7; D not resolved. This CDR3 has 14 amino acids. Trimming took 1 base from V and 1 from J, leaving 8 bases between them. Germline CDR1 is SGHVT and CDR2 is SQSDAQ.

The chain's CDR3 is CASRTGLQINEQFF. CDR3 DNA: TGTGCCAGCAGGACGGGGTTGCAGATCAATGAGCAGTTCTTC. The chain carries TRBV6-5 and TRBJ2-1; tentative D call: TRBD2 (5 bases). Germline CDR1 is MNHEY and CDR2 is SVGAGI. The V gene lost 6 bases and the J gene lost 6 bases, with 15 bases spanning the gap. The CDR3 length is 14 residues.

The chain recombines TRBV5-4 with TRBJ1-1; 8 positions agree with TRBD1. The CDR3 has 15 residues. Trimming cost V 1 base and J 5 bases; bases outside gene matches: 7. Germline values: CDR1 SGHNT, CDR2 YYREEE (reference sequence). The CDR3 nucleotides read TGTGCCAGCAGCTTGAGGCAGGGGGCGGGAACTGAAGCTTTCTTT. This gives the protein CASSLRQGAGTEAFF.

The CDR3 here is CASRDRQGYNEQFF. CDR3 sequence (DNA): TGTGCCAGTAGGGACAGACAGGGCTACAATGAGCAGTTCTTC. The V call is TRBV19, the J call TRBJ2-1; 7 bases align to TRBD1. Germline V gene lookup returns CDR1 LNHDA and CDR2 SQIVND (reference sequence). V dropped 6 bases and J dropped 3; count of bases not matched to a gene: 5. This CDR3 has 14 residues.

The sample holds a few counts of this clone. V and J are TRBV7-3 and TRBJ2-2; 7 positions agree with TRBD1. V shed 5 bases, J shed 3 bases, and the junction held 6 bases outside the gene matches. Germline CDR1 SGHTA, CDR2 FQGTGA. This CDR3 is 15 amino acids long. CDR3 residues: CASSPTGWDTGELFF. The DNA for the CDR3 is TGTGCCAGCAGCCCGACAGGGTGGGACACCGGGGAGCTGTTTTTT.

The chain joins TRBV4-2 to TRBJ2-5; 10 positions agree with TRBD2. V was clipped by 4 bases and J by 1 base; unmatched bases: 12. This CDR3 has 18 amino acids. The germline gives CDR1 LGHNA, CDR2 YNFKEQ. CDR3 sequence reads: CASSRSSGSSQGQETQYF. The CDR3 nucleotides are TGTGCCAGCAGCCGATCTAGCGGGAGCTCGCAAGGCCAAGAGACCCAGTACTTC.

This clone was observed a handful of times. The V call is TRBV19, the J call TRBJ1-1, with 8 bases fitting TRBD1. The V and J ends lost 3 bases and 6 bases, in that order; junction bases with no gene match: 6. This CDR3 is 14 amino acids long. Germline V lookup: CDR1 LNHDA, CDR2 SQIVND (reference sequence). In DNA, the CDR3 is TGTGCCAGTAGTATTTTCAGGGGGCATGCTGAAGCTTTCTTT. Translating gives CASSIFRGHAEAFF.

The chain carries TRBV6-5 and TRBJ2-1, with 7 bases matching TRBD2. CDR1 is MNHEY, CDR2 SVGAGI, per germline. V lost 5 bases and J lost 9; bases outside the gene matches: 10. CDR3 length: 14 amino acids. The DNA for the CDR3 is TGTGCCAGCAGTAGAGCGGGACCCTCCAGTGAGCAGTTCTTC. It encodes CASSRAGPSSEQFF.

The gene calls are TRBV7-9 and TRBJ2-7; no clear D. This CDR3 has 17 amino acids. CDR1 and CDR2 from the germline V gene are SEHNR and FQNEAQ (reference sequence). The ends were cut back, 1 base at V and 6 bases at J, with 22 bases in the middle. CDR3 sequence reads: CASSLGRAVRTSVEQYF. The CDR3 coding sequence is TGTGCCAGCAGCTTAGGTCGGGCGGTCAGGACCTCGGTCGAGCAGTACTTC.

The chain combines TRBV27 with TRBJ2-2, with D perhaps TRBD1 or TRBD2 (6 bases each). V lost 4 bases and J lost 2, with 8 bases in between. Germline V gene lookup returns CDR1 MNHEY and CDR2 SMNVEV (reference sequence). The length of the CDR3 is 14 residues. The CDR3 sequence is CASSWGANTGELFF. The CDR3, as DNA: TGTGCCAGCAGTTGGGGGGCTAACACCGGGGAGCTGTTTTTT.

This clone has just one count. The rearrangement links TRBV4-2 to TRBJ2-7; TRBD1 aligns across 8 bases. CDR3 length equals 16 residues. With V trimmed by 0 bases and J by 3 bases, 7 bases remained unmatched. Germline V gene sequence: CDR1 LGHNA, CDR2 YNFKEQ. The chain's CDR3 is CASSQEVQGEIYEQYF. CDR3 DNA: TGTGCCAGCAGCCAAGAAGTACAGGGGGAAATCTACGAGCAGTACTTC.